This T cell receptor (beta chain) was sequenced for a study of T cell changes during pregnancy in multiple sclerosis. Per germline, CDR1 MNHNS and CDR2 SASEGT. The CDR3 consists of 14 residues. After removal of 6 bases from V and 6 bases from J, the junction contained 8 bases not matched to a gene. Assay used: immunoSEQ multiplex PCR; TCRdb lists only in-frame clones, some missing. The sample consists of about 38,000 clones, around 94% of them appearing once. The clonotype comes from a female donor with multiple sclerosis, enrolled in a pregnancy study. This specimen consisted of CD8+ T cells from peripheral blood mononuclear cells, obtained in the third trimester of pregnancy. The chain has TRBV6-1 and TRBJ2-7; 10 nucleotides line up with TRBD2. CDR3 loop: CASRGAGGLVEQYF. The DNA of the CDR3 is TGTGCCAGCAGGGGAGCGGGGGGGCTGGTCGAGCAGTACTTC.